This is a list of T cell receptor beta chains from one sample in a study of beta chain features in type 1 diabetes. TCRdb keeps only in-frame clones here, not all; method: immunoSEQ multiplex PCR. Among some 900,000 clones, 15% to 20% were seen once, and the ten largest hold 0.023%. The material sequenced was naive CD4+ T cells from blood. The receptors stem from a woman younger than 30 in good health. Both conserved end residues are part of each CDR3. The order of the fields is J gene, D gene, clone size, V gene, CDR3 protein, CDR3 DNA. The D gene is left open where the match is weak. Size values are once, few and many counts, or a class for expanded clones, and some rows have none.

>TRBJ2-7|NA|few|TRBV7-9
CASSFAHQREQYF
TGTGCCAGCAGCTTTGCTCACCAAAGGGAGCAGTACTTC
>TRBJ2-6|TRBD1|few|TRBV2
CASSVTGLISGANVLTF
TGTGCCAGCAGTGTGACAGGGTTAATTTCTGGGGCCAACGTCCTGACTTTC
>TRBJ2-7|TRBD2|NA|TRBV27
CASSFLTSGRGYEQYF
TGTGCCAGCAGTTTCCTTACTAGCGGGAGGGGCTACGAGCAGTACTTC
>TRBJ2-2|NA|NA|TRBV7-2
CASSLRRSGELFF
TGTGCCAGCAGCTTAAGGCGGTCCGGGGAGCTGTTTTTT
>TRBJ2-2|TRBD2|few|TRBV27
CASSLLAVGGTGELFF
TGTGCCAGCAGTTTACTAGCGGTGGGGGGCACCGGGGAGCTGTTTTTT
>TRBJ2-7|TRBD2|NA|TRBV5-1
CASSLGRTSGRTYEQYF
TGCGCCAGCAGCTTGGGGCGGACTAGCGGGCGAACCTACGAGCAGTACTTC
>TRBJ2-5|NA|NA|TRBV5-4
CASSFKPRETQYF
TGTGCCAGCAGCTTCAAGCCCCGGGAGACCCAGTACTTC
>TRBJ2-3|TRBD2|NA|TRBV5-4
CASSLADRLAGGSTDTQYF
TGTGCCAGCAGCTTAGCCGACCGACTAGCGGGAGGGAGCACAGATACGCAGTATTTT
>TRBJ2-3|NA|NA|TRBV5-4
CASSLILRTDTQYF
TGTGCCAGCAGCTTGATTCTACGCACAGATACGCAGTATTTT
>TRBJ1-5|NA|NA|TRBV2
CASSATTGNQPQHF
TGTGCCAGCAGTGCGACGACGGGAAATCAGCCCCAGCATTTT
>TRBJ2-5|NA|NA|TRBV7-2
CASSLAALETQYF
TGTGCCAGCAGCTTGGCGGCCTTAGAGACCCAGTACTTC
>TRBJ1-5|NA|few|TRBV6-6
CASSYVGQPQHF
TGTGCCAGCAGTTACGTGGGTCAGCCCCAGCATTTT
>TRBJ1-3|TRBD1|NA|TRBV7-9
CASSPRQGGNTIYF
TGTGCCAGCAGCCCCCGACAGGGCGGAAACACCATATATTTT
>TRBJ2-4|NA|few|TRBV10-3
CAISESVAKNIQYF
TGTGCCATCAGTGAGTCGGTAGCCAAAAACATTCAGTACTTC
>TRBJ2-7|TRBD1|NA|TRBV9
CASSRTGGGYEQYF
TGTGCCAGCAGTAGGACAGGGGGAGGCTACGAGCAGTACTTC
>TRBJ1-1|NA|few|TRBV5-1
CASSPGTPMNTEAFF
TGCGCCAGCAGCCCCGGGACACCTATGAACACTGAAGCTTTCTTT
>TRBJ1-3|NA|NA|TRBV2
CASSRESYPSSGNTIYF
TGTGCCAGCTCGCGGGAATCCTACCCCTCATCTGGAAACACCATATATTTT
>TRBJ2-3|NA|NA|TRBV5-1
CASSSDSSTDTQYF
TGCGCCAGCAGCTCGGACAGTAGCACAGATACGCAGTATTTT
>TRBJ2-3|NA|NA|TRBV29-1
CSVGRAGGTDTQYF
TGCAGCGTTGGACGGGCCGGCGGCACAGATACGCAGTATTTT
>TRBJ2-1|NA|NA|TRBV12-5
CASGLTDLKQFF
TGTGCTAGTGGTTTGACCGATCTGAAGCAGTTCTTC
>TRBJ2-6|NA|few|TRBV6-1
CASREQSSGANVLTF
TGTGCCAGCAGGGAACAGTCCTCTGGGGCCAACGTCCTGACTTTC
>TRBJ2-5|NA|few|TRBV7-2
CASTAGETQYF
TGTGCCAGCACGGCAGGAGAGACCCAGTACTTC
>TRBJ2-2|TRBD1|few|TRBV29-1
CSVGTRGMVGELFF
TGCAGCGTCGGTACCAGGGGGATGGTCGGGGAGCTGTTTTTT
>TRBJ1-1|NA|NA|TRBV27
CATSTAMNTEAFF
TGTGCCACCTCGACAGCGATGAACACTGAAGCTTTCTTT
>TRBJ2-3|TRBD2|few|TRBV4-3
CASSREPLAGAPTDTQYF
TGCGCCAGCAGCCGTGAACCACTAGCGGGAGCGCCCACAGATACGCAGTATTTT
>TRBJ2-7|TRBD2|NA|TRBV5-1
CASSLTSGRRASYEQYF
TGCGCCAGCAGCCTGACTAGCGGACGACGAGCTTCCTACGAGCAGTACTTC
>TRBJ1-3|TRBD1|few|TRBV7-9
CASIPGQGRGNTIYF
TGTGCCAGCATCCCAGGACAGGGGAGAGGAAACACCATATATTTT
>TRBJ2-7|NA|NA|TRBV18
CASSPTFSGPDEQYF
TGTGCCAGCTCACCAACGTTTTCAGGGCCGGACGAGCAGTACTTC
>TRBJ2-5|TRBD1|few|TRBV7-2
CASSRTGLQETQYF
TGTGCCAGCAGCCGGACAGGGTTGCAAGAGACCCAGTACTTC
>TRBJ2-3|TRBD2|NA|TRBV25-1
CASSERLAGTQYF
TGTGCCAGCAGTGAAAGACTAGCTGGTACGCAGTATTTT
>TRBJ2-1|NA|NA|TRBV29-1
CSVEDIPNEQFF
TGCAGCGTTGAAGATATTCCAAATGAGCAGTTCTTC